These 26 T cell receptor beta chains were sequenced from one sample in a study of T-cell memory formation after mild COVID-19. Via MiXCR, TCRdb re-called the 5' RACE reads, giving one row per CDR3 protein. The profile shows around 310,000 distinct CDR3 sequences, around 15% of them singletons. Sample: PBMCs or a T cell subset sorted from them (not recorded which). Every receptor here comes from a man younger than 35 who had mild COVID-19 (a few samples of this study predate the infection). Cell type and time point are not known.

This clonotype was recorded at least ten times. This chain uses TRBV7-6 with TRBJ2-2; 11 nucleotides line up with TRBD1. There are 15 residues in the CDR3. Germline V lookup: CDR1 SGHVS, CDR2 FNYEAQ. The V and J ends lost 4 bases and 4 bases, in that order; junction bases with no gene match: 2. This CDR3 reads CASSSGQGGTGELFF. CDR3 nucleotides: TGTGCCAGCAGCTCGGGACAGGGGGGCACCGGGGAGCTGTTTTTT.

The chain uses TRBV7-9 and TRBJ2-3, with 9 bases lining up with TRBD2. The CDR3 is 15 amino acids. Germline lookup yields CDR1 SEHNR and CDR2 FQNEAQ (reference sequence). Losses at the gene ends were 8 bases for V and 5 bases for J; bases not matched to a gene: 11. CDR3 nucleotide sequence: TGTGCCAGCGGGCGCGGGGGGGCCGTTGTAGATACGCAGTATTTT. This translates into CASGRGGAVVDTQYF.

The count of this clonotype is one. The CDR3 is CSARTTRFTETQYF. CDR3 nucleotides: TGCAGTGCTAGAACGACTAGATTTACGGAGACCCAGTACTTC. The V gene is TRBV20-1, the J gene TRBJ2-5; D possibly corresponds to TRBD2 (6 bases). The CDR3 has 14 residues. V was clipped by 2 bases and J by 5 bases, with 15 bases between them. Germline V gives CDR1 DFQATT, CDR2 SNEGSKA (reference sequence).

This clonotype was observed at least ten times. The gene calls are TRBV5-1 and TRBJ2-4; D uncertain. V gave up 6 bases and J gave up 6 bases, with 16 bases separating them. Germline V gives CDR1 SGHRS, CDR2 YFSETQ. The CDR3 consists of 14 residues. The CDR3 DNA reads TGCGCCAGCACCCCCGACGCGCTAATAAACATTCAGTACTTC. It encodes CASTPDALINIQYF.

Only a few counts were recorded for this clonotype. V usage is TRBV19 and J usage is TRBJ2-3; D is possibly TRBD1 (5 bases). The CDR3 covers 15 residues. The V end lost 3 bases, the J end lost 0 bases, and 10 bases lay between the germline ends. The germline V gene encodes CDR1 LNHDA and CDR2 SQIVND (reference sequence). CDR3 protein: CASSIEQASTDTQYF. Written as DNA, the CDR3 is TGTGCCAGTAGTATCGAACAGGCTAGCACAGATACGCAGTATTTT.

This clonotype occurred a few times. The chain recombines TRBV6-2 or TRBV6-3 with TRBJ1-2; D ambiguous. V lost 5 bases and J lost 7, with 11 bases in between. The CDR3 totals 12 residues. In germline, CDR1 is MNHEY, CDR2 SVGEGT. In DNA form, the CDR3 reads TGTGCCAGCAGTGCTTACCGGGTTGGCTACACCTTC. Translation: CASSAYRVGYTF.

In its sample, this clonotype was seen a few times. This sequence joins TRBV5-1 and TRBJ2-1, with D possibly TRBD2 on 6 matching bases. CDR3 length: 14 residues. The V gene's germline CDR1 is SGHRS and CDR2 YFSETQ. Trimming took 3 bases from V and 6 from J, leaving 13 bases between them. The CDR3 DNA reads TGCGCCAGCAGCTCCGGGGGAGAGGGCAATGAGCAGTTCTTC. This codes for CASSSGGEGNEQFF.

This clonotype was seen more than once but under ten times. The genes are TRBV4-2 and TRBJ2-5; D gene uncertain. Per the germline V gene, CDR1 is LGHNA and CDR2 is YNFKEQ. The CDR3 totals 15 residues. V was shortened by 3 bases and J by 0 bases, with 11 bases between the two germline ends. This CDR3 reads CASSQNTEYQETQYF. The CDR3 DNA reads as TGTGCCAGCAGCCAGAACACCGAGTACCAAGAGACCCAGTACTTC.

The chain links TRBV28 to TRBJ1-1, with 8 nucleotides matching TRBD1. With V trimmed by 3 bases and J by 4 bases, 7 bases remained unmatched. The germline gives CDR1 MDHEN, CDR2 SYDVKM. The CDR3 is made up of 15 amino acids. The CDR3 DNA follows: TGTGCCAGCAGTTTCCCCTCCGGGACAGGCACTGAAGCTTTCTTT. Translated: CASSFPSGTGTEAFF.

This clonotype was observed a few times. V and J are TRBV28 and TRBJ2-7; D gene ambiguous. The V end lost 5 bases, the J end lost 4 bases, and 15 bases lay between the germline ends. The length of the CDR3 is 14 residues. Germline V gene sequence: CDR1 MDHEN, CDR2 SYDVKM. The CDR3 is CASSPLQTSYEQYV. The CDR3 region has the DNA TGTGCCAGCAGTCCACTCCAGACAAGTTACGAGCAGTACGTC.

This clonotype came up a few times. V is TRBV7-6 and J is TRBJ2-7, with D unresolved. Trimming shortened V by 1 base and J by 2 bases, and 6 bases separated the two germline ends. Per the germline V gene, CDR1 is SGHVS and CDR2 is FNYEAQ. The CDR3 extends over 13 amino acids. The CDR3 region is CASSLGSAYEQYF. The CDR3 bases are TGTGCCAGCAGCTTAGGGTCCGCCTACGAGCAGTACTTC.

The chain is built from TRBV7-7 and TRBJ2-7; D is possibly TRBD1 (8 bases). Trimming took 4 bases from V and 3 from J, leaving 16 bases between them. The CDR3 extends over 15 amino acids. In germline, CDR1 is SSHAT, CDR2 FNYEAQ (reference sequence). The CDR3 DNA is TGTGCCAGCAGCTACAGCACAGGGGGGGACTACGAGCAGTACTTC. The encoded protein is CASSYSTGGDYEQYF.

This clonotype was counted only a few times. The J gene is TRBJ2-1, the V gene TRBV24-1; D not certain. The length of the CDR3 is 15 residues. V was pared by 4 bases and J by 5 bases, with 14 bases between. CDR1 and CDR2 from the germline V gene are KGHDR and SFDVKD. The DNA for the CDR3 is TGTGCCACCAGTGACCCCCTTTCGGGCAACAATGAGCAGTTCTTC. Translated: CATSDPLSGNNEQFF.

This clonotype was seen ten or more times. The V and J genes are TRBV5-1 and TRBJ2-1, with D unresolved. V gave up 1 base and J gave up 3 bases, with 5 bases separating them. CDR3 length: 13 residues. Germline V lookup: CDR1 SGHRS, CDR2 YFSETQ. The CDR3 protein is CASSLWGYNEQFF. In nucleotides, the CDR3 is TGCGCCAGCAGCTTGTGGGGCTACAATGAGCAGTTCTTC.

This clonotype has more than one count but fewer than ten. The chain couples TRBV4-1 to TRBJ1-5; D is uncertain. The CDR3 sequence is 14 residues long. CDR1 and CDR2 from the germline V gene are MGHRA and YSYEKL. Between the trimmed V and J ends, which lost 1 base and 3 bases, there was a span of 7 bases. This CDR3 reads CASSQGNYNQPQHF. In DNA, the CDR3 is TGCGCCAGCAGCCAAGGGAACTACAATCAGCCCCAGCATTTT.

This clonotype was picked up a small number of times. This rearrangement joins TRBV12-5 to TRBJ2-4, with 8 bases lining up with TRBD2. Unmatched junction bases numbered 11, after V lost 6 bases and J lost 7 bases. Germline loops: CDR1 LGHNT, CDR2 FRNRAP. This CDR3 is 15 amino acids long. The CDR3 protein is CASGSGNPGGNIQYF. DNA of the CDR3: TGTGCTAGTGGGAGTGGAAATCCGGGGGGGAACATTCAGTACTTC.

This clonotype was seen repeatedly, ten times or more. The rearrangement uses TRBV7-9 and TRBJ1-6, with TRBD1 identical over 7 bases. The CDR3 loop spans 15 amino acids. Germline V lookup: CDR1 SEHNR, CDR2 FQNEAQ (reference sequence). The V and J ends lost 5 bases and 9 bases, in that order; junction bases with no gene match: 10. CDR3 loop: CASSRDRVEFSPLHF. The CDR3 DNA reads as TGTGCCAGCAGCCGCGACAGGGTGGAGTTTTCACCCCTCCACTTT.

V is TRBV5-1 and J is TRBJ1-4; D unresolved. The CDR3 runs to 16 residues. Germline V CDR1 and CDR2: SGHRS, YFSETQ. V was clipped by 1 base and J by 4 bases, with 14 bases between them. The CDR3 nucleotides read TGCGCCAGCAGCTTGCTGGGAGTCATTAATAATGAAAAACTGTTTTTT. This codes for CASSLLGVINNEKLFF.

This clonotype showed up just a few times. This chain links TRBV12-3 or TRBV12-4 with TRBJ1-2, with D unclear. The CDR3 spans 13 residues. V was shortened by 5 bases and J by 1 base, with 8 bases between the two germline ends. The CDR3 sequence is CASSPQNNYGYTF. CDR3 DNA: TGTGCCAGCAGTCCACAGAATAACTATGGCTACACCTTC.

This clonotype was counted at least ten times. V usage is TRBV5-1 and J usage is TRBJ2-5; TRBD2 is a possible D gene (5 bases). Trimming pared 1 base from V and 4 bases from J, leaving 14 bases between. Germline lookup yields CDR1 SGHRS and CDR2 YFSETQ. The CDR3 spans 15 residues. As DNA, the CDR3 is TGCGCCAGCAGCTTGTCCGCCGGAGGAGGAGAGACCCAGTACTTC. Translation gives CASSLSAGGGETQYF.

This chain connects TRBV4-3 to TRBJ1-4; D might be TRBD1 (5 bases). V shed 5 bases and J shed 5 bases, with 15 bases lying between them. The CDR3 spans 15 residues. Germline lookup yields CDR1 LGHNA and CDR2 YSLEER. The CDR3 sequence: CASSRVGQLNEKLFF. The CDR3 DNA sequence: TGCGCCAGCAGCAGGGTGGGGCAGCTCAATGAAAAACTGTTTTTT.

This clonotype turned up a few times. The chain uses TRBV28 and TRBJ2-5; 8 bases map to TRBD2. This CDR3 has 15 residues. The trim removed 5 bases at V and 4 bases at J, leaving 9 bases unmatched. Germline values: CDR1 MDHEN, CDR2 SYDVKM. As DNA, the CDR3 is TGTGCCAGCAGTACCGGGGGGGCCGGTAGAGAGACCCAGTACTTC. This gives the protein CASSTGGAGRETQYF. The full variable domain, its missing parts supplied by reference TRBV28 and TRBJ2-5, is DVKVTQSSRYLVKRTGEKVFLECVQDMDHENMFWYRQDPGLGLRLIYFSYDVKMKEKGDIPEGYSVSREKKERFSLILESASTNQTSMYLCASSTGGAGRETQYFGPGTRLLVL.

This clonotype was counted only a few times. The chain uses TRBV20-1 and TRBJ2-1; 8 bases match TRBD2. The CDR3 covers 14 residues. Trimming at V came to 1 base and at J to 6 bases, leaving 5 bases not matched to a gene. Per the germline V gene, CDR1 is DFQATT and CDR2 is SNEGSKA (reference sequence). The CDR3 DNA reads as TGCAGTGCTAGAGTATCTAGCGGGTTCAATGAGCAGTTCTTC. Translation: CSARVSSGFNEQFF.

This clonotype was seen a handful of times. CDR3 sequence (DNA): TGTGCCAGCAGCCACAGGACAGGATACCAAGAGACCCAGTACTTC. Its protein is CASSHRTGYQETQYF. V is TRBV14 and J is TRBJ2-5; 7 bases match TRBD1. The CDR3 is made up of 15 amino acids. J gave up 0 bases and V 3 bases, and 4 bases lay outside the gene matches. Per the germline V gene, CDR1 is SGHDN and CDR2 is FVKESK.

This clonotype turned up a few times. The V gene is TRBV3-1, the J gene TRBJ2-7; D tentatively fits TRBD1 or TRBD2 (5 bases each). CDR1 is LGHDT and CDR2 is YNNKEL in the germline V gene (reference sequence). The CDR3 covers 12 residues. V was trimmed by 4 bases and J by 6 bases, leaving 10 bases between them. The CDR3 sequence is CASSRGESEQYV. CDR3 DNA: TGTGCCAGCAGCCGAGGGGAAAGCGAGCAGTACGTC.

The chain employs TRBV7-9 and TRBJ1-4; D is unclear. The CDR3 length is 12 residues. Germline V lookup: CDR1 SEHNR, CDR2 FQNEAQ (reference sequence). Trimming stripped 2 bases from V and 8 bases from J, with 6 bases between. The CDR3 DNA follows: TGTGCCAGCAGCTTACCGGCCGAAAAACTGTTTTTT. Protein: CASSLPAEKLFF.